A single sample gave rise to the 30 T cell receptor beta chains below, sequenced in a study of response to subunit inactivated influenza vaccine. TCRdb re-called the RT-PCR reads through MiXCR, storing one row per CDR3 protein. The sample carries 450,000 to 700,000 distinct CDR3 sequences, 11% to 15% recorded once. The sequencing here drew on PBMCs from blood, taken about 12 days after vaccination. Receptors originate from a man aged 45-65 years who received an inactivated influenza vaccine.

This clonotype was counted many times. The rearrangement joins TRBV14 to TRBJ2-1; D is possibly TRBD1 (6 bases). Germline values: CDR1 SGHDN, CDR2 FVKESK. Trimming took 5 bases from V and 3 from J, leaving 11 bases between them. The CDR3 is 14 amino acids. CDR3 residues: CASSEGVIYNEQFF. In nucleotides, the CDR3 is TGTGCCAGCAGCGAGGGGGTGATCTACAATGAGCAGTTCTTC.

V usage is TRBV3-1 and J usage is TRBJ2-1; 7 bases map to TRBD2. Germline CDR1 reads LGHDT; CDR2 reads YNNKEL (reference sequence). The J segment lost 7 bases and the V segment lost 1 base, leaving 13 bases of the junction unmatched. The CDR3 length is 17 residues. The CDR3: CASSQAGASGGPNEQFF. The CDR3 region has the DNA TGTGCCAGCAGCCAAGCGGGTGCATCGGGGGGACCTAATGAGCAGTTCTTC.

About this clonotype: Sequence at one end of the junction differs from germline and may be a read error. This chain joins TRBV5-1 and TRBJ2-7, with a weak D call TRBD1 (5 bases). The germline gives CDR1 SGHRS, CDR2 YFSETQ. The CDR3 is made up of 14 amino acids. The CDR3 is CVSSLSAGRYEQYF. The DNA of the CDR3 is TGCGTCAGCAGCTTGTCCGCAGGGCGCTACGAGCAGTACTTC.

This clonotype was seen many times. V and J are TRBV5-5 and TRBJ2-3, with D unresolved. V was shortened by 2 bases and J by 4 bases, with 5 bases between the two germline ends. The CDR3 totals 12 residues. Germline lookup yields CDR1 SGHKS and CDR2 YYEKEE (reference sequence). The CDR3 bases are TGTGCCAGCAGCTTCACTGCAGATACGCAGTATTTT. Encoded protein: CASSFTADTQYF.

This clonotype was seen a handful of times. V is TRBV6-2 or TRBV6-3 and J is TRBJ2-7, with 11 nucleotides matching TRBD2. The V gene's germline CDR1 is MNHEY and CDR2 SVGEGT. The CDR3 consists of 16 residues. J lost 5 bases, V lost 6 bases, and 12 bases had no gene match. This CDR3 reads CASSDRRLAGRNEQYF. The CDR3 nucleotides are TGTGCCAGCAGCGATCGTCGACTAGCGGGGAGGAACGAGCAGTACTTC.

This chain links TRBV4-3 with TRBJ1-5; 9 bases are shared with TRBD1. CDR1 is LGHNA and CDR2 is YSLEER in the germline V gene. The V gene end was trimmed by 4 bases and the J gene end by 6 bases; junction bases not matched to a gene: 7. CDR3 length: 15 residues. CDR3 residues: CASSPQTGGGQPQHF. CDR3 in DNA: TGCGCCAGCAGCCCTCAGACAGGGGGTGGTCAGCCCCAGCATTTT.

This clonotype was seen a handful of times. This chain joins TRBV4-3 and TRBJ2-1; TRBD2 matches at 8 bases. Germline trimming cut 1 base from V and 10 bases from J; bases unmatched to any gene: 9. CDR1 is LGHNA and CDR2 is YSLEER in the germline V gene. CDR3 length: 15 residues. The CDR3, as DNA: TGCGCCAGCAGCCAAGTATCCTCACTAGCGGCAGAGCAGTTCTTC. This sequence encodes CASSQVSSLAAEQFF.

This clonotype was seen more than once but under ten times. The chain is built from TRBV20-1 and TRBJ2-3, with 8 bases aligning to TRBD2. This CDR3 has 14 residues. The J segment lost 2 bases and the V segment lost 4 bases, leaving 5 bases of the junction unmatched. Germline CDR1 is DFQATT and CDR2 is SNEGSKA (reference sequence). CDR3 nucleotides: TGCAGTGCTATCGGGAGGGCCTTCACAGATACGCAGTATTTT. Protein: CSAIGRAFTDTQYF.

This rearrangement joins TRBV29-1 to TRBJ2-5; D possibly corresponds to TRBD1 (5 bases). V lost 5 bases to trimming and J lost 0 bases, with 16 bases between them. CDR3 length: 15 residues. Germline CDR1 is SQVTM and CDR2 is ANQGSEA. The DNA of the CDR3 is TGCAGCGTTTTTTTGGGGCGCTCCTACCAAGAGACCCAGTACTTC. Translating it yields CSVFLGRSYQETQYF.

The genes are TRBV7-9 and TRBJ1-1; D call uncertain. CDR3 length: 14 amino acids. Germline CDR1 SEHNR, CDR2 FQNEAQ (reference sequence). V gave up 8 bases and J gave up 1 base, with 14 bases separating them. CDR3 sequence: CASRTDSWNTEAFF. CDR3 DNA sequence: TGTGCCAGCCGGACTGATAGTTGGAACACTGAAGCTTTCTTT.

This clonotype came up many times. The chain is built from TRBV15 and TRBJ2-5; 10 nucleotides match TRBD2. V was pared by 6 bases and J by 5 bases, with 6 bases of the junction left unmatched. The germline V gene has CDR1 LNHNV and CDR2 YYDKDF (reference sequence). This CDR3 has 14 residues. CDR3 residues: CATSDASGSETQYF. CDR3 DNA: TGTGCCACCAGTGACGCTAGCGGGAGTGAGACCCAGTACTTC.

The rearrangement joins TRBV18 to TRBJ1-2, with D perhaps matching TRBD1 (5 bases). The CDR3 totals 16 residues. V was trimmed by 3 bases and J by 0 bases, leaving 14 bases between them. Germline V gene lookup returns CDR1 KGHSH and CDR2 LQKENI. This CDR3 is CASSPQGLLSNYGYTF. The CDR3 bases are TGTGCCAGCTCACCGCAGGGACTCCTATCTAACTATGGCTACACCTTC.

CDR3 bases: TGTGCCAGCAGCTTGCGGTACCTTACGGGTCTCCCCTACGAGCAGTACTTC. As protein: CASSLRYLTGLPYEQYF. V is TRBV5-6 and J is TRBJ2-7; D ambiguous. In germline, CDR1 is SGHDT, CDR2 YYEEEE. The CDR3 runs to 17 residues. Trimming stripped 1 base from V and 2 bases from J, with 19 bases between.

This clonotype occurred a few times. The chain employs TRBV6-2 or TRBV6-3 and TRBJ2-1, with TRBD2 identical over 11 bases. The germline V gene has CDR1 MNHEY and CDR2 SVGEGT. The CDR3 covers 14 residues. The ends lost 3 bases at V and 9 bases at J; junction bases unmatched: 4. The CDR3 region is CASSYSGGAREQFF. In nucleotides, the CDR3 is TGTGCCAGCAGTTATAGCGGGGGGGCTCGTGAGCAGTTCTTC.

This clonotype has more than one count but fewer than ten. The chain joins TRBV5-1 to TRBJ1-5, with a tentative D call TRBD1 (5 bases). Germline-derived CDR1 and CDR2 are SGHRS and YFSETQ. This CDR3 comprises 15 residues. Trimming stripped 1 base from V and 3 bases from J, with 11 bases between. The CDR3 region is CASSLTGANNQPQHF. The CDR3 region has the DNA TGCGCCAGCAGCTTGACCGGGGCCAACAATCAGCCCCAGCATTTT.

Note on this clonotype: A much larger clone lies a single base off, so this may be a read error. This chain links TRBV14 with TRBJ2-7; D gene unclear. Trimming pared 3 bases from V and 2 bases from J, leaving 2 bases between. The length of the CDR3 is 11 residues. Germline CDR1 is SGHDN and CDR2 is FVKESK. The CDR3 region has the DNA TGTGCCAGCAGCCACGCCTACGAGCAGTACTTC. Its protein is CASSHAYEQYF.

This clonotype came up many times. This chain joins TRBV2 and TRBJ2-3; 8 positions match TRBD2. This CDR3 has 16 residues. Trimming at V came to 7 bases and at J to 2 bases, leaving 11 bases not matched to a gene. Germline CDR1 reads SNHLY; CDR2 reads FYNNEI. CDR3 amino acids: CASTPFGGDYTDTQYF. The CDR3 region has the DNA TGTGCCAGCACTCCCTTCGGGGGGGATTACACAGATACGCAGTATTTT.

This chain joins TRBV5-6 and TRBJ2-7, with 9 bases matching TRBD1. Germline V gene data show CDR1 as SGHDT and CDR2 as YYEEEE. The V and J ends lost 2 bases and 4 bases, in that order; junction bases with no gene match: 10. CDR3 length: 16 residues. CDR3 coding DNA: TGTGCCAGCAGCTTAACGACAGGGGGAGAAGGATACGAGCAGTACTTC. Translating gives CASSLTTGGEGYEQYF.

The sample holds a few counts of this clonotype. This chain links TRBV20-1 with TRBJ1-5; D call uncertain. V was shortened by 0 bases and J by 4 bases, with 13 bases between the two germline ends. Germline V gene data show CDR1 as DFQATT and CDR2 as SNEGSKA (reference sequence). CDR3 length: 15 amino acids. The CDR3, as DNA: TGCAGTGCTAGAGATCCGGGGAGCTTAAATCAGCCCCAGCATTTT. This translates into CSARDPGSLNQPQHF.

The chain recombines TRBV11-3 with TRBJ2-1, with no clear D. V gave up 5 bases and J gave up 7 bases, with 12 bases separating them. Germline V lookup: CDR1 SGHNT, CDR2 YENEEA. The length of the CDR3 is 13 residues. The CDR3 DNA is TGTGCCAGCAGCCCCCACGATGGTAATGAGCAGTTCTTC. Protein: CASSPHDGNEQFF.

This clonotype was found many times. The chain couples TRBV7-9 to TRBJ2-7, with D maybe TRBD1 (6 bases). Germline V gene lookup returns CDR1 SEHNR and CDR2 FQNEAQ (reference sequence). This CDR3 contains 15 residues. Trimming took off 5 bases at V and 0 bases at J, with 14 bases between the two ends. The CDR3 here is CASSKGDISSYEQYF. CDR3 bases: TGTGCCAGCAGCAAAGGGGACATAAGCTCCTACGAGCAGTACTTC.

This clonotype has a handful of counts. This chain uses TRBV6-1 with TRBJ2-2; D is ambiguous. Germline V gene data show CDR1 as MNHNS and CDR2 as SASEGT. Trimming removed 7 bases from V and 4 bases from J, with 10 bases in between. CDR3 size: 13 residues. In DNA, the CDR3 is TGTGCCAGCACTCTTCCGGCCACCGGGGAGCTGTTTTTT. As protein: CASTLPATGELFF.

This clonotype was counted between two and nine times. The chain couples TRBV7-2 to TRBJ2-2; unclear D gene. Trimming stripped 4 bases from V and 6 bases from J, with 15 bases between. CDR3 length equals 15 residues. CDR1 and CDR2 (germline): SGHTA, FQGNSA. Written as DNA, the CDR3 is TGTGCCAGCAGCTCCCGGGCGGTCTCCGCCGGGGAGCTGTTTTTT. Its translation is CASSSRAVSAGELFF.

The chain recombines TRBV5-1 with TRBJ2-3; TRBD1 matches at 8 bases. Germline V gives CDR1 SGHRS, CDR2 YFSETQ. J gave up 4 bases and V 4 bases, and 8 bases lay outside the gene matches. CDR3 length equals 15 residues. For the CDR3, the DNA is TGCGCCAGCAGCAACAGGGGGATAGGCGCAGATACGCAGTATTTT. It translates to CASSNRGIGADTQYF.

This clonotype was counted only a few times. The chain uses TRBV3-1 and TRBJ2-7, with D maybe TRBD1 (6 bases). Germline V gene sequence: CDR1 LGHDT, CDR2 YNNKEL (reference sequence). V lost 0 bases and J lost 5, with 14 bases in between. The CDR3 has 15 residues. CDR3: CASSQEFVRGHEQYF. The DNA of the CDR3 is TGTGCCAGCAGCCAAGAGTTCGTCAGGGGCCACGAGCAGTACTTC.

As DNA, the CDR3 is TGTGCCAGCAGTTTATTCGGGAAGATCTCCTACAATGAGCAGTTCTTC. Its translation: CASSLFGKISYNEQFF. The rearrangement uses TRBV28 and TRBJ2-1; possibly TRBD2 for D (5 bases). V was trimmed by 1 base and J by 0 bases, leaving 10 bases between them. Germline loops: CDR1 MDHEN, CDR2 SYDVKM. CDR3 length equals 16 residues.

The chain combines TRBV7-2 with TRBJ2-3; 10 bases agree with TRBD1. The CDR3 has 16 residues. The J segment lost 9 bases and the V segment lost 6 bases, leaving 15 bases of the junction unmatched. The germline V gene encodes CDR1 SGHTA and CDR2 FQGNSA. CDR3 loop: CASSRSGTGAPWTQYF. CDR3 in DNA: TGTGCCAGCAGTCGGTCCGGGACAGGGGCCCCGTGGACGCAGTATTTT.

This clonotype was seen a few times. The chain joins TRBV11-2 to TRBJ2-6, with 9 bases aligning to TRBD1. The germline CDR1 and CDR2 sequences are SGHAT and FQNNGV. Trimming at V came to 6 bases and at J to 10 bases, leaving 13 bases not matched to a gene. The CDR3 is made up of 16 amino acids. Here the CDR3 reads CASRDALRDRENVLTF. As DNA, the CDR3 is TGTGCCAGCAGAGACGCCCTCCGGGACAGGGAGAACGTCCTGACTTTC.

This clonotype showed up just a few times. J is TRBJ2-7 and V is TRBV2; D gene ambiguous. CDR1 SNHLY and CDR2 FYNNEI come from the germline V gene. Trimming took off 3 bases at V and 10 bases at J, with 16 bases between the two ends. CDR3 length: 13 residues. CDR3 loop: CASSDQAASEQYF. In DNA form, the CDR3 reads TGTGCCAGCAGTGATCAGGCAGCCTCAGAACAGTACTTC.

The rearrangement links TRBV20-1 to TRBJ2-3, with 9 nucleotides matching TRBD2. CDR1 DFQATT and CDR2 SNEGSKA come from the germline V gene (reference sequence). CDR3 length: 15 amino acids. The V gene end was trimmed by 3 bases and the J gene end by 6 bases; junction bases not matched to a gene: 10. The CDR3 here is CSARVLAGILDTQYF. The CDR3 DNA sequence: TGCAGTGCTAGGGTGCTAGCGGGAATTTTGGATACGCAGTATTTT.